This T cell receptor (beta chain) was captured by sequencing in a study of cytomegalovirus exposure and HLA in healthy donors. Study-level findings and limits: What a later analysis reportedly showed was that an Asian-associated ancestry cluster had fewer N-insertions than the approximately 700-donor mean. A later analysis found common viral pathogens apparently linked to several of the most significant clusters.

PCR used 60 Vbeta primers and 13 Jbeta primers. The assay was immunoSEQ multiplex PCR, and TCRdb's table has in-frame clones only and misses some. The profile shows 160,000 or so clones, just under 80% of them singletons. In the case of this clone: The antigen is undetermined.

Healthy individuals who donated bone marrow served as the donors. Germline values: CDR1 LNHDA, CDR2 SQIVND (reference sequence). V trimming: 5 bases; J trimming: 2 bases; junction bases outside the gene matches: 3. The CDR3 has 16 amino acids. The sequence was obtained from a woman aged 45-65 years in good health and CMV-seronegative. This chain links TRBV19 with TRBJ2-7, with 16 bases matching TRBD2. Material for sequencing was PBMCs. For the CDR3, the DNA is TGTGCCAGTAGTTCCGGGACTAGCGGGAGGGCCTACGAGCAGTACTTC. Its translation: CASSSGTSGRAYEQYF.